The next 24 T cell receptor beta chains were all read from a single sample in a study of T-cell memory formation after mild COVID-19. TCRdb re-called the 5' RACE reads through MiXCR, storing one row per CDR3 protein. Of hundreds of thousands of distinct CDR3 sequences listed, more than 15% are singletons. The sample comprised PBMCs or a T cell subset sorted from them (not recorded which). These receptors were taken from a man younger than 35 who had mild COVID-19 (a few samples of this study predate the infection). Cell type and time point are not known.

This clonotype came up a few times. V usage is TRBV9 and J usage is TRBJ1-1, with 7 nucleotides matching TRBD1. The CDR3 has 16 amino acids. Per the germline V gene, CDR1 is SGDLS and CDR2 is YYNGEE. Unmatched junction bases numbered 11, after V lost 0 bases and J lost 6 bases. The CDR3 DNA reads TGTGCCAGCAGCGTAGGTCAGGGGGATTTAGTTGCTGAAGCTTTCTTT. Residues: CASSVGQGDLVAEAFF.

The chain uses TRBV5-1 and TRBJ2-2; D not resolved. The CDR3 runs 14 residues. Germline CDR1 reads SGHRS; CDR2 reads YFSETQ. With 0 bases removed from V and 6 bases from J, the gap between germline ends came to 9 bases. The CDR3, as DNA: TGCGCCAGCAGCTTGGGGGCTTGGGCCGGGGAGCTGTTTTTT. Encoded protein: CASSLGAWAGELFF.

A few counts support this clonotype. The CDR3 is CASSSRDLYEQYF. For the CDR3, the DNA is TGTGCCAGCAGCTCCCGGGACCTCTACGAGCAGTACTTC. This sequence joins TRBV7-2 and TRBJ2-7, with D perhaps assigned TRBD1 or TRBD2 (5 bases each). CDR1 is SGHTA, CDR2 FQGNSA, per germline. This CDR3 comprises 13 residues. V was cut by 4 bases and J by 3 bases, with 10 bases left in between.

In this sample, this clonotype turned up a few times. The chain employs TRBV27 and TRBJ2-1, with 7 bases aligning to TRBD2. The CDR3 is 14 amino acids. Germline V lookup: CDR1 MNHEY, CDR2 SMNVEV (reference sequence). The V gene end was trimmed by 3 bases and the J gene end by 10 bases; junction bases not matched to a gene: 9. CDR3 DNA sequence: TGTGCCAGCAGTTTTGAGCGGGGTTTGGGGGAGCAGTTCTTC. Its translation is CASSFERGLGEQFF.

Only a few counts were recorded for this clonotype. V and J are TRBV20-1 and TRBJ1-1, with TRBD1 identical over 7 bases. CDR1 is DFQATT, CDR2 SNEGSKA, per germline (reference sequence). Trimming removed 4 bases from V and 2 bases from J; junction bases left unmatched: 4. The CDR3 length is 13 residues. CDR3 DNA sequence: TGCAGTGCTAACAGGGGCCCCAACACTGAAGCTTTCTTT. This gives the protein CSANRGPNTEAFF.

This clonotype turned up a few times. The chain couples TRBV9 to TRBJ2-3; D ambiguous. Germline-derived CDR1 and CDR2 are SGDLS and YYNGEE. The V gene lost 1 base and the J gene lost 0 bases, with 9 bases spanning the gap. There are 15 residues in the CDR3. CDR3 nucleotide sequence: TGTGCCAGCAGCGTAACACAGCTTAGCACAGATACGCAGTATTTT. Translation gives CASSVTQLSTDTQYF.

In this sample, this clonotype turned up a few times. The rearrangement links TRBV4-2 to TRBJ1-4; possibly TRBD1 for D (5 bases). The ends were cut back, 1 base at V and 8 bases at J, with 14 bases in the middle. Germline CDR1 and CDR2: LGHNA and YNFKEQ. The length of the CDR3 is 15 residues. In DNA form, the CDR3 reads TGTGCCAGCAGCCAAGGACAGCGAGCGGGAGAAAAACTGTTTTTT. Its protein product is CASSQGQRAGEKLFF.

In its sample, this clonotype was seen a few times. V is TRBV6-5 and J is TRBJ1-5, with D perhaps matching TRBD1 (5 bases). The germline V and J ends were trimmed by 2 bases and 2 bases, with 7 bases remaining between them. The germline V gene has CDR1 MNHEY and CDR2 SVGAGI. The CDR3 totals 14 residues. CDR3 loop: CASSYARGNQPQHF. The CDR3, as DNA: TGTGCCAGCAGTTACGCCAGGGGCAATCAGCCCCAGCATTTT.

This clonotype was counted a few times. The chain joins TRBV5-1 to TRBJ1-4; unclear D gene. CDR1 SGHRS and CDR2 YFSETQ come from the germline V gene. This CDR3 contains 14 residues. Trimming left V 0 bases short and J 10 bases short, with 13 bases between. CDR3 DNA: TGCGCCAGCAGCTTGGAAGAGGAGGGAAGAAAACTGTTTTTT. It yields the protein CASSLEEEGRKLFF.

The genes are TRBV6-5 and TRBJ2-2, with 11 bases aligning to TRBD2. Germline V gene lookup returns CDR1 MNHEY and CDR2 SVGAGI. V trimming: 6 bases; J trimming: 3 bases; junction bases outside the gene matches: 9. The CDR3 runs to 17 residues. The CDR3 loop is CASRPGLAGIYTGELFF. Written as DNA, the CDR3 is TGTGCCAGCAGACCCGGACTAGCGGGTATATACACCGGGGAGCTGTTTTTT.

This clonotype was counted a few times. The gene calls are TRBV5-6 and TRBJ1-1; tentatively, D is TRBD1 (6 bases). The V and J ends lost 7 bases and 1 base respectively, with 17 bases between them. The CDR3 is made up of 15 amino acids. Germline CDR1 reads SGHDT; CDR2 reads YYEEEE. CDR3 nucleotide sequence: TGTGCCAGCTCGGGGTGGGGGCGGTGGAACACTGAAGCTTTCTTT. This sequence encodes CASSGWGRWNTEAFF.

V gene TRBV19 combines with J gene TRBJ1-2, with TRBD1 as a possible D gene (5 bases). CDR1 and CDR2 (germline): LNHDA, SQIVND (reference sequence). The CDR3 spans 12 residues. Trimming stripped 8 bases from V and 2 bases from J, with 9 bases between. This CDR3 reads CASAGTNYGYTF. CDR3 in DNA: TGTGCCAGTGCGGGGACGAACTATGGCTACACCTTC.

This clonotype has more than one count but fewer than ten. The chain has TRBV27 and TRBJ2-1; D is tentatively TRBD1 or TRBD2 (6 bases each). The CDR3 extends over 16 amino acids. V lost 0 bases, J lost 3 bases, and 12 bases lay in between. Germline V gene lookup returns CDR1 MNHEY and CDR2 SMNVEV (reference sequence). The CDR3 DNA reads TGTGCCAGCAGTTTATCGTTCAGGGGAGGCTACAATGAGCAGTTCTTC. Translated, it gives CASSLSFRGGYNEQFF.

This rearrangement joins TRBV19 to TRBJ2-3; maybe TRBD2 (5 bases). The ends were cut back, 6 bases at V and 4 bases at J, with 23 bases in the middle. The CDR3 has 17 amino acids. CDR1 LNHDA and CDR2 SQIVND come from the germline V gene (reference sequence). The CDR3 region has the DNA TGTGCCAGTAGCCCCCCCGCCGACGGGGAGCCCGCAGATACGCAGTATTTT. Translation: CASSPPADGEPADTQYF.

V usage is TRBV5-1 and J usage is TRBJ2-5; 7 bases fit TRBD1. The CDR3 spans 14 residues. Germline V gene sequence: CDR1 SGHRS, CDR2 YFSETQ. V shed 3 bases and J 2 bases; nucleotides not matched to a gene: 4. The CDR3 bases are TGCGCCAGCAGCTCTTTGGGACAGCAAGAGACCCAGTACTTC. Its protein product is CASSSLGQQETQYF.

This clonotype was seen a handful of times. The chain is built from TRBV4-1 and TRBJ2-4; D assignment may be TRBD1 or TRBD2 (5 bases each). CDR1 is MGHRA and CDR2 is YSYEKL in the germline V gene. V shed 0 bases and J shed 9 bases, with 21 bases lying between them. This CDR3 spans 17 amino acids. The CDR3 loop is CASSQDGWARGVGIQYF. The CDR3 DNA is TGCGCCAGCAGCCAAGACGGCTGGGCGAGGGGTGTTGGCATTCAGTACTTC.

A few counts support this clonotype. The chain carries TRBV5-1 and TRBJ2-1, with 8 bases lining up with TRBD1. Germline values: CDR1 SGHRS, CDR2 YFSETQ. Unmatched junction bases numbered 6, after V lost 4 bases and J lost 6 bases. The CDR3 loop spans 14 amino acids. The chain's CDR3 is CASSGETGVNEQFF. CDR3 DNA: TGCGCCAGCAGCGGCGAGACAGGGGTCAATGAGCAGTTCTTC. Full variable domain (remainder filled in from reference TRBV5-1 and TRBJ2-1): KAGVTQTPRYLIKTRGQQVTLSCSPISGHRSVSWYQQTPGQGLQFLFEYFSETQRNKGNFPGRFSGRQFSNSRSEMNVSTLELGDSALYLCASSGETGVNEQFFGPGTRLTVL.

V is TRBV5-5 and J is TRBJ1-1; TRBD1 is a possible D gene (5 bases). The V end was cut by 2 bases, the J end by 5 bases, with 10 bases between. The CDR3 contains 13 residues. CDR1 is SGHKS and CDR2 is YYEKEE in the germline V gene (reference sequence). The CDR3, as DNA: TGTGCCAGCAGCTTCTATTCAGGGACTGAAGCTTTCTTT. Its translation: CASSFYSGTEAFF.

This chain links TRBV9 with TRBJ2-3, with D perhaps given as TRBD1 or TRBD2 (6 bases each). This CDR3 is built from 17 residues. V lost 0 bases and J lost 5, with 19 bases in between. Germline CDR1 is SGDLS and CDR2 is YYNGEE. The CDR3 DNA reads TGTGCCAGCAGCGTAGAGGGGGGCCAATTCCGGATAGATACGCAGTATTTT. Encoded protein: CASSVEGGQFRIDTQYF.

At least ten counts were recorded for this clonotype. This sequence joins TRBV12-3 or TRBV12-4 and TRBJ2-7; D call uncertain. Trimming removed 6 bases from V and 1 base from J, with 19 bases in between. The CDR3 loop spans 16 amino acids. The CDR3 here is CASRQARYPNSYEQYF. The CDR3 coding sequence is TGTGCCAGCAGGCAGGCCCGATACCCCAATTCCTACGAGCAGTACTTC.

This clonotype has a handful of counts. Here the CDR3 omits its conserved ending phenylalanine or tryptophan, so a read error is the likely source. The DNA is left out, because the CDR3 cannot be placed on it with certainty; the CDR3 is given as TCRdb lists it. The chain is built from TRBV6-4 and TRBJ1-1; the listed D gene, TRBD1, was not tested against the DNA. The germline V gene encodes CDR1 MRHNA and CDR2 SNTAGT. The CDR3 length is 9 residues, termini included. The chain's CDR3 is CASSDLYGD.

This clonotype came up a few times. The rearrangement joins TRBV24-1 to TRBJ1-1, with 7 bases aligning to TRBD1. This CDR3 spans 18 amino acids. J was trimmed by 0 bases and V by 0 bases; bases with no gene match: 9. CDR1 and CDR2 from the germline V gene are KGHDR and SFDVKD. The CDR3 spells CATSDLVNQGGMNTEAFF. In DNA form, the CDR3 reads TGTGCCACCAGTGATTTGGTGAATCAGGGGGGGATGAACACTGAAGCTTTCTTT.

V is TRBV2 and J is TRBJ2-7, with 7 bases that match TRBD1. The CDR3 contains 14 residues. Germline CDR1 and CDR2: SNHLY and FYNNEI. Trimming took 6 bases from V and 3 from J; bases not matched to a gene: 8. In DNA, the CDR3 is TGTGCCAGCAGATGGGACAGAGGCTACTACGAGCAGTACGTC. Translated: CASRWDRGYYEQYV.

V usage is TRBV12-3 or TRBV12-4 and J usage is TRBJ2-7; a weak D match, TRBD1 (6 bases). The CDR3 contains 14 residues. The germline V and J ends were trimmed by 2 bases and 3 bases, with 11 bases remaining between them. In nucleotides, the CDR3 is TGTGCCAGCAGTTTATCGGGACACCTCTACGAGCAGTACTTC. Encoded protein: CASSLSGHLYEQYF.